The sequence of this T cell receptor beta chain was determined in a study of T cell responses to AZD1222 COVID-19 vaccine. Study findings and constraints: The span of vaccine-associated CD4 TCRs extended across spike, with dominance at 160-218 and 743-854.

TCRdb keeps only in-frame clones here, not all; method: immunoSEQ multiplex PCR. This sample has 150,000 to 200,000 clones; 75% to 95% occur once, and the top ten carry around 2.9%. The CDR3 contains 11 residues. With 4 bases removed from V and 6 bases from J, the gap between germline ends came to 9 bases. In germline, CDR1 is SQVTM, CDR2 ANQGSEA. Concerning this clone: Its antigen remains unidentified.

The source is an adult in good health. The rearrangement uses TRBV29-1 and TRBJ1-1, with D unresolved. The material was peripheral blood, obtained on day 0 of AZD1222 vaccination. CDR3 sequence reads: CSVAPAAEAFF. The CDR3 bases are TGCAGCGTTGCTCCCGCGGCTGAAGCTTTCTTT.